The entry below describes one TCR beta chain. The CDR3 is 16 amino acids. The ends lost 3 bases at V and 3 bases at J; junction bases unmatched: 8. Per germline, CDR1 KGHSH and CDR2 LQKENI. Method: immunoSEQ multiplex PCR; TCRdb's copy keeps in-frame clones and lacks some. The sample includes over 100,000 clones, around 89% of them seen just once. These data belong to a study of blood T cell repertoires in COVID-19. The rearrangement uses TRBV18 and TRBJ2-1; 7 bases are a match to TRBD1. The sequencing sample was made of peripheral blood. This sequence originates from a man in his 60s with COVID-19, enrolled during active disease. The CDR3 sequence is CASSPSAGGYYNEQFF. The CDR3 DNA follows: TGTGCCAGCTCACCGTCGGCAGGGGGATACTACAATGAGCAGTTCTTC.